One and the same sample provided the 24 T cell receptor beta chains below, sequenced in a study of T cells in Graves' hyperthyroidism and ophthalmopathy (dated by TCRdb to about 2019). The protocol used for the library was multiplex PCR. Sequencing used an Illumina HiSeq 2000. The TCR beta CDR3 regions were amplified from the RNA transcripts. For the first round of RT-PCR on the TCR CDR3, the HTBI primer set was used together with the Qiagen OneStep RT-PCR kit. Using fastp at Q25 and MiXCR, TCRdb reprocessed the public reads and kept productive beta chains. Rows are combined by CDR3 protein, so each entry shows the most common genes and DNA. Counted in this sample were some 490,000 distinct CDR3 sequences; 20% to 25% of them appeared once. The ten top clones hold 49% of the sample. Sequenced input: blood. These receptor sequences come from a woman in her 70s with Graves' ophthalmopathy.

At least ten counts were recorded for this clonotype. The genes are TRBV6-1 and TRBJ2-1; no definite D call. This CDR3 region has 15 residues. The V end was cut by 6 bases, the J end by 2 bases, with 14 bases between. In germline, CDR1 is MNHNS, CDR2 SASEGT. CDR3 region: CASSLSSSPYNEQFF. The CDR3 DNA is TGTGCCAGCAGCCTTTCGAGTTCCCCCTACAATGAGCAGTTCTTC.

This clonotype occurred a few times. This chain joins TRBV20-1 and TRBJ2-1; 14 positions agree with TRBD2. The V and J ends lost 5 bases and 4 bases, in that order; junction bases with no gene match: 4. CDR1 is DFQATT, CDR2 SNEGSKA, per germline (reference sequence). This CDR3 contains 15 residues. CDR3 DNA sequence: TGCAGTGCTTCGGGACTAGCGGGAGTTTACAATGAGCAGTTCTTC. Protein product: CSASGLAGVYNEQFF.

The chain couples TRBV10-3 to TRBJ2-3; no firm D call. This CDR3 region has 11 residues. V was cut by 9 bases and J by 5 bases, with 9 bases left in between. CDR1 is ENHRY and CDR2 is SYGVKD in the germline V gene. The CDR3 region has the DNA TGTGCCATAAGTAACTTAGATACGCAGTATTTT. This translates into CAISNLDTQYF.

The chain carries TRBV12-3 or TRBV12-4 and TRBJ1-6, with TRBD1 matching over 8 bases. There are 14 residues in the CDR3. V was clipped by 6 bases and J by 7 bases; unmatched bases: 5. As DNA, the CDR3 is TGTGCCAGCAGGTATAGACAGGGGAATTCACCCCTCCACTTT. This codes for CASRYRQGNSPLHF.

This clonotype was seen at least ten times. This chain connects TRBV5-1 to TRBJ2-7, with D perhaps TRBD1 (6 bases). The germline V gene has CDR1 SGHRS and CDR2 YFSETQ. This CDR3 contains 14 residues. The ends were cut back, 4 bases at V and 3 bases at J, with 14 bases in the middle. The CDR3: CASSPTGLNYEQYF. The CDR3 nucleotides read TGCGCCAGCAGCCCCACAGGGTTGAACTACGAGCAGTACTTC.

This clonotype was seen repeatedly, ten times or more. The CDR3 sequence is CASKSYVFTDTQYF. For the CDR3, the DNA is TGTGCCAGCAAGTCTTATGTTTTCACAGATACGCAGTATTTT. The chain has TRBV12-3 or TRBV12-4 and TRBJ2-3; no firm D call. The CDR3 spans 14 residues. Trimming removed 7 bases from V and 2 bases from J, with 13 bases in between.

This clonotype was found a few times. V is TRBV3-1 and J is TRBJ1-1, with TRBD1 matching over 9 bases. This CDR3 region has 16 residues. Germline V CDR1 and CDR2: LGHDT, YNNKEL (reference sequence). The V segment lost 5 bases and the J segment 0 bases; nucleotides outside the gene matches: 7. This chain's CDR3 is CASSTDRGILNTEAFF. CDR3 sequence (DNA): TGTGCCAGCAGCACCGACAGGGGGATTTTGAACACTGAAGCTTTCTTT.

Ten or more counts support this clonotype. CDR3 DNA: TGCGCCAGCAGCCTCGGGCGGATGCAGACCTACGAGCAGTACTTC. Its protein is CASSLGRMQTYEQYF. The chain carries TRBV5-1 and TRBJ2-7, with D unclear. The CDR3 length is 15 residues. V dropped 4 bases and J dropped 2 bases, with 16 bases sitting between them. CDR1 and CDR2 from the germline V gene are SGHRS and YFSETQ. The whole variable domain, remainder taken from reference TRBV5-1 and TRBJ2-7, is KAGVTQTPRYLIKTRGQQVTLSCSPISGHRSVSWYQQTPGQGLQFLFEYFSETQRNKGNFPGRFSGRQFSNSRSEMNVSTLELGDSALYLCASSLGRMQTYEQYFGPGTRLTVT.

The V gene is TRBV14, the J gene TRBJ2-5; D not resolved. Germline CDR1 is SGHDN and CDR2 is FVKESK. Trimming pared 1 base from V and 1 base from J, leaving 7 bases between. This CDR3 has 14 residues. This CDR3 reads CASSQVNLQETQYF. The CDR3 DNA reads as TGTGCCAGCAGCCAAGTTAACCTCCAAGAGACCCAGTACTTC.

This clonotype was detected only once. V usage is TRBV6-1 and J usage is TRBJ2-5; 8 positions agree with TRBD1. V was pared by 6 bases and J by 4 bases, with 4 bases of the junction left unmatched. CDR3 length: 13 amino acids. Germline V CDR1 and CDR2: MNHNS, SASEGT. The CDR3 DNA reads TGTGCCAGCAGGTCGACAGGGGCAGAGACCCAGTACTTC. Translated, it gives CASRSTGAETQYF.

This clonotype was recorded a few times. This sequence joins TRBV5-5 and TRBJ1-4; D is undetermined. The germline V gene encodes CDR1 SGHKS and CDR2 YYEKEE (reference sequence). The CDR3 loop spans 15 amino acids. V lost 4 bases, J lost 8 bases, and 18 bases lay in between. The CDR3 sequence: CASSGPRGGYEKLFF. The DNA of the CDR3 is TGTGCCAGCAGCGGACCTCGAGGAGGCTACGAAAAACTGTTTTTT.

The V call is TRBV28, the J call TRBJ2-6; no definite D call. CDR1 and CDR2 (germline): MDHEN, SYDVKM. The V gene lost 7 bases and the J gene lost 0 bases, with 10 bases spanning the gap. There are 15 residues in the CDR3. The CDR3 reads CASTLDNSGANVLTF. CDR3 sequence (DNA): TGTGCCAGCACCCTAGACAACTCTGGGGCCAACGTCCTGACTTTC.

This clonotype has at least ten counts. This chain uses TRBV11-2 with TRBJ2-2, with D tentatively TRBD1 (6 bases). Germline loops: CDR1 SGHAT, CDR2 FQNNGV. This CDR3 contains 15 residues. V gave up 5 bases and J gave up 7 bases, with 17 bases separating them. As DNA, the CDR3 is TGTGCCAGCAGCCCACTGACAGGACAGTACGGGGAGCTGTTTTTT. Translation gives CASSPLTGQYGELFF.

Only a few counts were recorded for this clonotype. The rearrangement uses TRBV12-3 or TRBV12-4 and TRBJ1-3, with 8 bases fitting TRBD1. The CDR3 totals 13 residues. V dropped 6 bases and J dropped 3; count of bases not matched to a gene: 1. CDR3 in amino acids: CASSDRGGNTIYF. CDR3 coding DNA: TGTGCCAGCAGCGACAGGGGTGGAAACACCATATATTTT.

This clonotype has ten or more counts. V gene TRBV11-1 combines with J gene TRBJ2-1; 11 bases are a match to TRBD1. Germline V gives CDR1 SGHAT, CDR2 FQDESV (reference sequence). This CDR3 comprises 15 residues. Trimming removed 6 bases from V and 8 bases from J; junction bases left unmatched: 9. In nucleotides, the CDR3 is TGTGCCAGCAGTTTAACCGGGACAGGGGGGGATGAGCAGTTCTTC. It is translated as CASSLTGTGGDEQFF.

This clonotype was seen a few times. The rearrangement joins TRBV6-1 to TRBJ2-3; 11 bases align to TRBD2. V trimming: 5 bases; J trimming: 6 bases; junction bases outside the gene matches: 7. CDR3 length: 15 amino acids. Germline values: CDR1 MNHNS, CDR2 SASEGT. The CDR3 loop is CASSLAGGPWDTQYF. As DNA, the CDR3 is TGTGCCAGCAGTTTAGCGGGAGGGCCTTGGGATACGCAGTATTTT.

This rearrangement joins TRBV4-3 to TRBJ1-2, with no clear D. Trimming took 3 bases from V and 9 from J, leaving 17 bases between them. Germline CDR1 and CDR2: LGHNA and YSLEER. This CDR3 comprises 14 residues. This chain's CDR3 is CASSHSSEGGSYTF. Written as DNA, the CDR3 is TGCGCCAGCAGCCATTCCTCCGAGGGCGGGAGCTACACCTTC.

The genes are TRBV28 and TRBJ2-7, with TRBD1 as a possible D gene (5 bases). The CDR3 totals 14 residues. V shed 3 bases and J shed 3 bases, with 12 bases lying between them. Germline CDR1 reads MDHEN; CDR2 reads SYDVKM. The CDR3 nucleotides read TGTGCCAGCAGTTTTCCAGGGATCGGCTACGAGCAGTACTTC. Translated: CASSFPGIGYEQYF.

V and J are TRBV10-3 and TRBJ1-3; D uncertain. Germline CDR1 and CDR2: ENHRY and SYGVKD. CDR3 length equals 14 residues. Trimming removed 0 bases at V and 0 bases at J, with 3 bases between. The CDR3: CAISESSSGNTIYF. As DNA, the CDR3 is TGTGCCATCAGTGAGTCGAGCTCTGGAAACACCATATATTTT.

This clonotype came up a few times. An end of the junction does not agree with germline; a read error may underlie this. The CDR3 sequence: CASSYGQGLYEQYF. The CDR3 DNA follows: TGCGCCAGCAGCTACGGACAGGGACTTTACGAGCAGTACTTC. This rearrangement joins TRBV6-5 to TRBJ2-7; TRBD1 agrees at 8 bases. This CDR3 has 14 residues. Germline V gene lookup returns CDR1 MNHEY and CDR2 SVGAGI.

The chain uses TRBV12-3 or TRBV12-4 and TRBJ2-7; 10 bases fit TRBD2. The length of the CDR3 is 15 residues. The J segment lost 7 bases and the V segment lost 4 bases, leaving 10 bases of the junction unmatched. The CDR3 DNA follows: TGTGCCAGCAGTTGGACTAGCGGTCTTTTGGGGGAGCAGTACTTC. Translated: CASSWTSGLLGEQYF.

This clonotype appeared many times. V is TRBV12-3 or TRBV12-4 and J is TRBJ2-7, with 8 bases matching TRBD2. CDR3 length: 15 residues. Losses at the gene ends were 5 bases for V and 4 bases for J; bases not matched to a gene: 10. DNA of the CDR3: TGTGCCAGCAGTATATTAGGGACTAGGGAGTACGAGCAGTACTTC. Translating gives CASSILGTREYEQYF.

The sample holds many counts of this clonotype. The chain uses TRBV20-1 and TRBJ2-7, with 10 bases fitting TRBD1. This CDR3 region has 13 residues. Germline V gene sequence: CDR1 DFQATT, CDR2 SNEGSKA (reference sequence). The V segment lost 6 bases and the J segment 5 bases; nucleotides outside the gene matches: 7. CDR3 region: CSATGTGVHEQYF. Here the CDR3 DNA reads TGCAGTGCAACTGGGACAGGGGTCCACGAGCAGTACTTC.

This clonotype has only one observation. V is TRBV3-1 and J is TRBJ2-3, with 10 bases identical to TRBD2. Germline V gene data show CDR1 as LGHDT and CDR2 as YNNKEL (reference sequence). This CDR3 has 14 residues. V lost 2 bases, J lost 14 bases, and 10 bases stayed unmatched. The CDR3 is CASSQTPTSGKRYF. In nucleotides, the CDR3 is TGTGCCAGCAGCCAAACGCCTACTAGCGGGAAGCGGTATTTT.